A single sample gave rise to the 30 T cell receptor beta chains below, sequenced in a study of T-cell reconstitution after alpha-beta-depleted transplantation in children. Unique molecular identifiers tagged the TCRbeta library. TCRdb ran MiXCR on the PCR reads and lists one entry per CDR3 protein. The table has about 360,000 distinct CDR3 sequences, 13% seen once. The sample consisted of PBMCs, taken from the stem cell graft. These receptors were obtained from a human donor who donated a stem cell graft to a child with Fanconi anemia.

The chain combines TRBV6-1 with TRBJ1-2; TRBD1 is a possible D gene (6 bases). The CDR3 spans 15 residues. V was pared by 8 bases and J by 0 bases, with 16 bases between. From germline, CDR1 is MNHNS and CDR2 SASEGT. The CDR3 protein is CASGKQGQANYGYTF. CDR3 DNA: TGTGCCAGCGGGAAACAGGGTCAAGCTAACTATGGCTACACCTTC.

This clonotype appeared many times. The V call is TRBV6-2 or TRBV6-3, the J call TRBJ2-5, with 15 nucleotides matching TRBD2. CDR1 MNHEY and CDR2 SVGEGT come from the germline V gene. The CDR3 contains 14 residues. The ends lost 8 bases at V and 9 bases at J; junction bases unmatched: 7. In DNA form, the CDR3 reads TGTGCCAGCGGACTAGCGGGGGGGCTTGGGGCCCAGTACTTC. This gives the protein CASGLAGGLGAQYF.

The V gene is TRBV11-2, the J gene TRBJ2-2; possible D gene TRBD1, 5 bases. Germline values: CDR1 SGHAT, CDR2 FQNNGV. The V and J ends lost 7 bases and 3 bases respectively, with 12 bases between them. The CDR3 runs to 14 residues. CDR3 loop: CASTIKGYTGELFF. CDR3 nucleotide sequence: TGTGCCAGCACAATAAAGGGGTACACCGGGGAGCTGTTTTTT.

This chain's CDR3 is CSATGTGGLYGYTF. The CDR3 coding sequence is TGCAGTGCTACCGGGACAGGGGGCCTCTATGGCTACACCTTC. This rearrangement joins TRBV20-1 to TRBJ1-2; 12 positions match TRBD1. V shed 4 bases, J shed 4 bases, and the junction held 4 bases outside the gene matches. The V gene's germline CDR1 is DFQATT and CDR2 SNEGSKA (reference sequence). This CDR3 is 14 amino acids long.

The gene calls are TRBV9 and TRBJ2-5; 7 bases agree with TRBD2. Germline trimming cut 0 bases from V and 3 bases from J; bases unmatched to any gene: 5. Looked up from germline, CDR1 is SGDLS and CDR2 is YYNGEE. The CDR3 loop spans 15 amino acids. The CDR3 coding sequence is TGTGCCAGCAGCGTAGTCTTAGCGGGTGAAGAGACCCAGTACTTC. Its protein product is CASSVVLAGEETQYF.

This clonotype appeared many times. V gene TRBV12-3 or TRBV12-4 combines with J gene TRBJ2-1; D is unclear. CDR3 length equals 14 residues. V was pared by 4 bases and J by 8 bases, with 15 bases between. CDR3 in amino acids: CASSSQSQGDEQFF. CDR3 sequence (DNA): TGTGCCAGCAGTTCCCAATCACAAGGAGATGAGCAGTTCTTC.

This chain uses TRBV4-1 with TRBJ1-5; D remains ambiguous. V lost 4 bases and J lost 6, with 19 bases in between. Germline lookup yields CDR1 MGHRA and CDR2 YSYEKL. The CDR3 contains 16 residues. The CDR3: CASSRPESLASQPQHF. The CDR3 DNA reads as TGCGCCAGCAGCCGACCCGAGAGTTTGGCTAGTCAGCCCCAGCATTTT.

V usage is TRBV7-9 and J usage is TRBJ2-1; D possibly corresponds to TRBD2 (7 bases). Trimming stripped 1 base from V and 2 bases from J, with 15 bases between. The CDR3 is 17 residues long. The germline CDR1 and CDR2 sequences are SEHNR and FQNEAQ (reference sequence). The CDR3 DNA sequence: TGTGCCAGCAGCTTAGGCCGGGGGGCTCTTCCCTACAATGAGCAGTTCTTC. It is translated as CASSLGRGALPYNEQFF.

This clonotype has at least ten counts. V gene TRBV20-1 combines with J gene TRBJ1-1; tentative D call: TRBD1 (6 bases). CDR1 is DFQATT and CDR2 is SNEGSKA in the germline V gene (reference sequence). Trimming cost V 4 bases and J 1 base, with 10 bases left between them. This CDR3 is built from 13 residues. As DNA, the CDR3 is TGCAGTGCTATCCGGGACAAGAACACTGAAGCTTTCTTT. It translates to CSAIRDKNTEAFF.

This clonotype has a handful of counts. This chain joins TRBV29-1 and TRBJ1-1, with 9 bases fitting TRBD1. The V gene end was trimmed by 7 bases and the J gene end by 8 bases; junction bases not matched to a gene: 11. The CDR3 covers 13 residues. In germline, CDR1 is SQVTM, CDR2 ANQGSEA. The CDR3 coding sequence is TGCAGCGCGACAGGGACAGGGAGGGGGGAAGCTTTCTTT. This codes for CSATGTGRGEAFF.

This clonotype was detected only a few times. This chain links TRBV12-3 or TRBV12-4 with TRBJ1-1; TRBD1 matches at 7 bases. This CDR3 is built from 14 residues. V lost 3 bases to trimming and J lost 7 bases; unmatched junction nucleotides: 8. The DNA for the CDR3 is TGTGCCAGCAGTTTGACAGGGACGGCGGGTGAAGCTTTCTTT. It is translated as CASSLTGTAGEAFF.

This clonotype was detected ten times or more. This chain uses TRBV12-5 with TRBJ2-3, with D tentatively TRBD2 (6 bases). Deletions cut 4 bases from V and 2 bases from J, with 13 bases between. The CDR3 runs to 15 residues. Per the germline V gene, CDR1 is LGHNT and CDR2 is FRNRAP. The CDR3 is CASGSSGGVTDTQYF. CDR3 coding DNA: TGTGCTAGTGGTTCCTCCGGAGGGGTCACAGATACGCAGTATTTT.

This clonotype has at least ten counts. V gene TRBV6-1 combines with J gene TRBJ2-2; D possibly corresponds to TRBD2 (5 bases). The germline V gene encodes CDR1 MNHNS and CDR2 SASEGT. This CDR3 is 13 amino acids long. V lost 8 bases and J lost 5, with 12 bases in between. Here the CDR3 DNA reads TGTGCCAGCGGCGCCCGAGGGACCGGGGAGCTGTTTTTT. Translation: CASGARGTGELFF.

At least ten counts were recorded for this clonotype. The CDR3 DNA reads TGTGCCAGCAGTAGGCAACCTGGGGCCAACGTCCTGACTTTC. Its translation is CASSRQPGANVLTF. The chain carries TRBV6-1 and TRBJ2-6, with no clear D. The V end was cut by 5 bases, the J end by 2 bases, with 7 bases between. The CDR3 length is 14 residues. Per the germline V gene, CDR1 is MNHNS and CDR2 is SASEGT.

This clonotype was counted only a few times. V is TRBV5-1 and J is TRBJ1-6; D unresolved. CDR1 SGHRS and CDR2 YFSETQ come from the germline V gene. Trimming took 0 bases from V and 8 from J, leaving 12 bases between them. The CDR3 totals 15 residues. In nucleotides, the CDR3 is TGCGCCAGCAGCTTGGGTGAGGGTCTTTATTCACCCCTCCACTTT. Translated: CASSLGEGLYSPLHF.

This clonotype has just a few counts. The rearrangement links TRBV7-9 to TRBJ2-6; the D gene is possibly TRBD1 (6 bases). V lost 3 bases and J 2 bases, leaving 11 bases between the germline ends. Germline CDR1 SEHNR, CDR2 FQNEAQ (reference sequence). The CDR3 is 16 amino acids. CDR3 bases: TGTGCCAGCAGCTTGAGCAGGGGAGCTGGGGCCAACGTCCTGACTTTC. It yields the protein CASSLSRGAGANVLTF.

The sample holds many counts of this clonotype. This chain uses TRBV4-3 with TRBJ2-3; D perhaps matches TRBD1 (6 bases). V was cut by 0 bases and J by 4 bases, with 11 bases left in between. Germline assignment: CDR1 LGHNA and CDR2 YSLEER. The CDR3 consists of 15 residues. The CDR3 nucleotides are TGCGCCAGCAGCCAAGATCGGGCAGGGGCAGATACGCAGTATTTT. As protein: CASSQDRAGADTQYF.

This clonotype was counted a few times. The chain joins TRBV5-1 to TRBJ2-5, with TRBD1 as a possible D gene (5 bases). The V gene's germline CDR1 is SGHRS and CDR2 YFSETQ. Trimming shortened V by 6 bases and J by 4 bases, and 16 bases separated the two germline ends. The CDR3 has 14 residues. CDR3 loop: CASNPLGVRETQYF. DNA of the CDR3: TGCGCCAGCAACCCCCTAGGGGTTAGAGAGACCCAGTACTTC.

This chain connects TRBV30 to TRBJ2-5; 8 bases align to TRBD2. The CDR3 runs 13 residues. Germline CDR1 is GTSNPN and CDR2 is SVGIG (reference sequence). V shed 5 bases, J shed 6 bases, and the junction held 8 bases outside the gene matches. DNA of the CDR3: TGTGCCTGGGAGGGCCGGGGGGGGAAGACCCAGTACTTC. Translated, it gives CAWEGRGGKTQYF. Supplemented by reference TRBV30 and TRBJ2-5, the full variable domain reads SQTIHQWPATLVQPVGSPLSLECTVEGTSNPNLYWYRQAAGRGLQLLFYSVGIGQISSEVPQNLSASRPQDRQFILSSKKLLLSDSGFYLCAWEGRGGKTQYFGPGTRLLVL.

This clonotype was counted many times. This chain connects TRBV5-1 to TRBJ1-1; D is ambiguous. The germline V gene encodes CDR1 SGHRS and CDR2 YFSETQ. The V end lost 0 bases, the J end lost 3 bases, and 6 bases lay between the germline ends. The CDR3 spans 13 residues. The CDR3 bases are TGCGCCAGCAGCTTGGCCCAGGACACTGAAGCTTTCTTT. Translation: CASSLAQDTEAFF.

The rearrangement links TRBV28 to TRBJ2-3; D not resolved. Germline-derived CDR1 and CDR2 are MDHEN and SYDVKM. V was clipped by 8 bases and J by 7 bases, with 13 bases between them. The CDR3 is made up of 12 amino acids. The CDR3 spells CASASWGYTQYF. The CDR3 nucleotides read TGTGCCAGCGCATCTTGGGGTTATACGCAGTATTTT.

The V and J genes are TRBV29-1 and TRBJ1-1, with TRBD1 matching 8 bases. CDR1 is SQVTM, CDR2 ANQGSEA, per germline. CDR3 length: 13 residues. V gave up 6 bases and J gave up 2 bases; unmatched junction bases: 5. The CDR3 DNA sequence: TGCAGCGTCACAGGGGGGGTTAACACTGAAGCTTTCTTT. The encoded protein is CSVTGGVNTEAFF.

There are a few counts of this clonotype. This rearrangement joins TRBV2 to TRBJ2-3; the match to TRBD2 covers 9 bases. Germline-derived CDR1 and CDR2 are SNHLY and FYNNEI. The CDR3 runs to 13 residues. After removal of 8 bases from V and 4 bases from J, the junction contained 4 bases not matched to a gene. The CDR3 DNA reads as TGTGCCAGCTCTAGCGGGGAGTCAGATACGCAGTATTTT. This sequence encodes CASSSGESDTQYF.

DNA for the CDR3: TGTGCCAGCAGCCCGCCCGGACAGGGAAAGGAGGAGCTGTTTTTT. The encoded protein is CASSPPGQGKEELFF. This rearrangement joins TRBV11-2 to TRBJ2-2; the match to TRBD1 covers 8 bases. CDR1 and CDR2 (germline): SGHAT, FQNNGV. The CDR3 spans 15 residues. J was trimmed by 10 bases and V by 5 bases; bases with no gene match: 12.

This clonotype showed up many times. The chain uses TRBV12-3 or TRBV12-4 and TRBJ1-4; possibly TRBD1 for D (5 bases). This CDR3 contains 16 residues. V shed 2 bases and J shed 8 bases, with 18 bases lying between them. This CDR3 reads CASSLSELGREEKLFF. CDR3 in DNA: TGTGCCAGCAGTTTATCTGAATTGGGACGAGAAGAAAAACTGTTTTTT.

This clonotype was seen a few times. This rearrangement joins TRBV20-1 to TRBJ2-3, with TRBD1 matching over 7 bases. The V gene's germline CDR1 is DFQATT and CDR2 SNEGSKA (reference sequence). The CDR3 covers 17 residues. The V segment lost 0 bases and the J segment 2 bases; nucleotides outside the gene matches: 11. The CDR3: CSARDRNRGFFTDTQYF. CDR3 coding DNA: TGCAGTGCTAGAGATAGAAACAGGGGTTTTTTCACAGATACGCAGTATTTT.

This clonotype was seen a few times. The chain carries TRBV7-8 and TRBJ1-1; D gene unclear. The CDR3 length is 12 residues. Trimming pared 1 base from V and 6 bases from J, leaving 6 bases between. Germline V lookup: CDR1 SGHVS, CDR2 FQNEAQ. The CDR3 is CASSLGLAEAFF. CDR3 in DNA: TGTGCCAGCAGCTTAGGGTTGGCTGAAGCTTTCTTT.

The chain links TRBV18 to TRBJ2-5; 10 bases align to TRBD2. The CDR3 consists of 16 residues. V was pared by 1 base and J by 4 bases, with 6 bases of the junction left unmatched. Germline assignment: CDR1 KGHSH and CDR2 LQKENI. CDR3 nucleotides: TGTGCCAGCTCACCACGGCTAGCGGGGGTAGGAGAGACCCAGTACTTC. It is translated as CASSPRLAGVGETQYF.

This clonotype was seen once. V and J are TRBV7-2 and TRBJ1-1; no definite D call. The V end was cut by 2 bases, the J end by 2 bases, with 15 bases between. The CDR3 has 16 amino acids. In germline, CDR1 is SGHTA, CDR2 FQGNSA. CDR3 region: CASSLRPRVGNTEAFF. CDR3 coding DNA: TGTGCCAGCAGCTTACGCCCCCGCGTGGGCAACACTGAAGCTTTCTTT.

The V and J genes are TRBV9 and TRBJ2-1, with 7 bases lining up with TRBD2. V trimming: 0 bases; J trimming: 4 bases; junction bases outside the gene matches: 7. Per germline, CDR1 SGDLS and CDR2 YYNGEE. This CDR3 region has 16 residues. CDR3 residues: CASSVEARGLYNEQFF. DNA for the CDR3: TGTGCCAGCAGCGTAGAAGCGCGGGGGTTATACAATGAGCAGTTCTTC.